These 9 T cell receptor beta chains came from one sample sequenced in a study of lymphopenia after photon versus proton radiotherapy. Profiled with immunoSEQ multiplex PCR; TCRdb holds only in-frame clones, not every one. The table has 25,000 to 30,000 clones, roughly 90% seen once. Sample: peripheral blood, taken from a patient treated with photon-based radiotherapy. Source of these receptors: a woman aged 50 to 60 with cholangiocarcinoma.

The V gene is TRBV30, the J gene TRBJ1-2; D unclear. Germline V lookup: CDR1 GTSNPN, CDR2 SVGIG (reference sequence). The length of the CDR3 is 14 residues. With 0 bases removed from V and 4 bases from J, the gap between germline ends came to 12 bases. CDR3: CAWSVGVSLYGYTF. DNA of the CDR3: TGTGCCTGGAGTGTCGGGGTTTCCCTCTATGGCTACACCTTC. Based on the CDR3 plus reference TRBV30 and TRBJ1-2, the full variable domain is SQTIHQWPATLVQPVGSPLSLECTVEGTSNPNLYWYRQAAGRGLQLLFYSVGIGQISSEVPQNLSASRPQDRQFILSSKKLLLSDSGFYLCAWSVGVSLYGYTFGSGTRLTVV.

The chain couples TRBV9 to TRBJ2-5; 7 nucleotides align to TRBD1. The V gene end was trimmed by 4 bases and the J gene end by 5 bases; junction bases not matched to a gene: 11. CDR1 SGDLS and CDR2 YYNGEE come from the germline V gene. The CDR3 is 15 amino acids. The CDR3 nucleotides are TGTGCCAGCAGCCTCACAGGGGACGGTACGGAGACCCAGTACTTC. It yields the protein CASSLTGDGTETQYF.

The V and J genes are TRBV7-2 and TRBJ1-2, with D uncertain. Trimming stripped 2 bases from V and 1 base from J, with 11 bases between. The CDR3 length is 15 residues. The V gene's germline CDR1 is SGHTA and CDR2 FQGNSA. Here the CDR3 DNA reads TGTGCCAGCAGCTTACGGGCGGATATTAACTATGGCTACACCTTC. The encoded protein is CASSLRADINYGYTF.

V usage is TRBV11-2 and J usage is TRBJ2-7; TRBD1 matches 10 bases. The CDR3 is 13 amino acids. V shed 8 bases and J 4 bases; nucleotides not matched to a gene: 5. Germline lookup yields CDR1 SGHAT and CDR2 FQNNGV. Here the CDR3 DNA reads TGTGCCAGCGGAAGGGACAGGGGATACGAGCAGTACTTC. This sequence encodes CASGRDRGYEQYF.

V is TRBV7-2 and J is TRBJ2-1; 7 bases align to TRBD2. The length of the CDR3 is 12 residues. Germline V lookup: CDR1 SGHTA, CDR2 FQGNSA. V gave up 2 bases and J gave up 15 bases; unmatched junction bases: 7. The CDR3 region is CASSLTLAVLFF. In DNA form, the CDR3 reads TGTGCCAGCAGCTTAACGCTAGCGGTACTGTTCTTC. Using reference TRBV7-2 and TRBJ2-1 for the parts outside the CDR3, the full variable domain is GAGVSQSPSNKVTEKGKDVELRCDPISGHTALYWYRQSLGQGLEFLIYFQGNSAPDKSGLPSDRFSAERTGGSVSTLTIQRTQQEDSAVYLCASSLTLAVLFFGPGTRLTVL.

The J gene is TRBJ2-7, the V gene TRBV12-5; 8 bases are a match to TRBD2. With 1 base clipped from V and 3 bases from J, the junction kept 11 bases outside the gene matches. The CDR3 length is 17 residues. Germline CDR1 LGHNT, CDR2 FRNRAP. CDR3: CASGLDYFKRGHYEQYF. DNA of the CDR3: TGTGCTAGTGGTTTGGACTACTTTAAGCGGGGGCACTACGAGCAGTACTTC.

This chain joins TRBV7-9 and TRBJ1-3, with 7 bases aligning to TRBD1. V was clipped by 5 bases and J by 1 base; unmatched bases: 11. This CDR3 contains 17 residues. Germline V gives CDR1 SEHNR, CDR2 FQNEAQ (reference sequence). The CDR3 protein is CASSPTRGPESGNTIYF. The CDR3 DNA reads TGTGCCAGCAGCCCCACTAGGGGGCCAGAGTCTGGAAACACCATATATTTT.

The count of this clone is one. The chain employs TRBV5-6 and TRBJ1-5; no clear D gene. The germline V and J ends were trimmed by 4 bases and 2 bases, with 16 bases remaining between them. CDR1 is SGHDT, CDR2 YYEEEE, per germline. This CDR3 has 16 residues. The DNA for the CDR3 is TGTGCCAGCAGCGTGAACAGAGCGGCAGGCAATCAGCCCCAGCATTTT. Encoded protein: CASSVNRAAGNQPQHF.

The V call is TRBV6-1, the J call TRBJ1-4; 8 nucleotides line up with TRBD1. Trimming took 5 bases from V and 6 from J; bases not matched to a gene: 5. The CDR3 runs to 14 residues. Germline CDR1 is MNHNS and CDR2 is SASEGT. CDR3 region: CASSNPRGHEKLFF. The CDR3 DNA sequence: TGTGCCAGCAGTAACCCCAGGGGGCATGAAAAACTGTTTTTT.